The present TCR beta chain was sequenced within a study of cytomegalovirus exposure and HLA in healthy donors. Findings and caveats of the study: A later analysis found TCR association rates differed by HLA locus, highest for DRB1 and lowest for HLA-C. Sequencing probably produced one cluster of sequence variants that were highly shared. The study had only CMV serostatus as immune exposure information. TCR beta V- and J-gene trimming was later associated with a missense DCLRE1C variant.

Germline assignment: CDR1 MDHEN and CDR2 SYDVKM. The CDR3 extends over 19 amino acids. V dropped 1 base and J dropped 3; count of bases not matched to a gene: 16. A note on this clone: What it recognizes is unknown. The identical CDR3 is also encoded by other nucleotide sequences in the sample.

A multiplex PCR was run with 60 Vbeta primers and 13 Jbeta primers. Produced via immunoSEQ multiplex PCR; TCRdb's table is partial and in-frame only. The data show hundreds of thousands of clones, 65% to 75% seen once. The receptor was derived from a woman aged 30 to 39 in good health and CMV-seronegative. This chain uses TRBV28 with TRBJ2-7, with 9 bases identical to TRBD2. Sequencing was done on a sample of PBMCs. The CDR3 region has the DNA TGTGCCAGCAGTTTATCCGTGGGAGCTAGCGGGGCCTCATACTACGAGCAGTACTTC. It encodes CASSLSVGASGASYYEQYF.